The 5 T cell receptor beta chains below come from one sample, sequenced in a study of cytomegalovirus exposure and HLA in healthy donors. PCR involved 60 Vbeta and 13 Jbeta primers. This table comes from immunoSEQ multiplex PCR, and its TCRdb copy is limited to in-frame clones, with some not included. The sample carries 180,000 or so clones, 75% to 80% recorded once. Input material: PBMCs. All receptors come from a man aged 45-60 years in good health and CMV-seropositive.

This clone was recorded once. V usage is TRBV5-4 and J usage is TRBJ2-5; 7 bases agree with TRBD2. The germline CDR1 and CDR2 sequences are SGHNT and YYREEE (reference sequence). The J segment lost 4 bases and the V segment lost 0 bases, leaving 6 bases of the junction unmatched. The CDR3 consists of 15 residues. The CDR3 region has the DNA TGTGCCAGCAGCTTGGAGGGAGGGCGGGCAGAGACCCAGTACTTC. Translated: CASSLEGGRAETQYF.

The J gene is TRBJ2-6, the V gene TRBV18, with D possibly TRBD1 on 6 matching bases. V lost 3 bases and J 0 bases, leaving 9 bases between the germline ends. The CDR3 is 16 amino acids. Looked up from germline, CDR1 is KGHSH and CDR2 is LQKENI. For the CDR3, the DNA is TGTGCCAGCTCACCCCTACAGGGCTCTGGGGCCAACGTCCTGACTTTC. It is translated as CASSPLQGSGANVLTF.

The chain recombines TRBV27 with TRBJ1-3; no firm D call. The V gene's germline CDR1 is MNHEY and CDR2 SMNVEV (reference sequence). This CDR3 region has 14 residues. V lost 6 bases, J lost 4 bases, and 13 bases lay in between. The CDR3 sequence: CASRFSERGNTIYF. The CDR3 DNA sequence: TGTGCCAGCAGATTCAGTGAGCGAGGAAACACCATATATTTT.

This sequence joins TRBV9 and TRBJ2-6, with TRBD1 matching 7 bases. Trimming at V came to 3 bases and at J to 0 bases, leaving 9 bases not matched to a gene. The CDR3 covers 18 residues. Germline loops: CDR1 SGDLS, CDR2 YYNGEE. CDR3 nucleotides: TGTGCCAGCAGCGGCCGGGACAGTTTTTTCTCTGGGGCCAACGTCCTGACTTTC. It yields the protein CASSGRDSFFSGANVLTF.

The chain recombines TRBV5-1 with TRBJ2-2; 9 bases align to TRBD2. With 4 bases clipped from V and 4 bases from J, the junction kept 11 bases outside the gene matches. The germline V gene has CDR1 SGHRS and CDR2 YFSETQ. This CDR3 is built from 17 residues. CDR3 sequence: CASSNLGGGAVTGELFF. The CDR3 DNA follows: TGCGCCAGCAGCAACCTCGGCGGGGGGGCGGTCACCGGGGAGCTGTTTTTT.